This TCR beta chain was obtained from a study of T cell repertoires in cytomegalovirus infection. The wider study: Indications of both CMV infection and matching HLA type were provided by public TCR beta signatures.

Trimming took off 0 bases at V and 1 base at J, with 10 bases between the two ends. Germline loops: CDR1 LGHNA, CDR2 YSLEER. The CDR3 is made up of 15 amino acids. TCRdb re-derived calls from the reads in MiXCR, one entry per CDR3 protein. The profile covers approximately 240,000 distinct CDR3 sequences, with 9% to 15% appearing a single time and about 1.5% taken by the ten largest. Overall study results and limits: There were HLA-C-restricted CMV-specific TCR beta clonotypes dominating the ex vivo response.

Remarks on this clonotype: What it binds is unknown.

This clonotype was obtained from a human donor in good health (CMV status not recorded). Some clones in this sample may be carry-over from other donors' samples. The chain recombines TRBV4-3 with TRBJ2-7, with unresolved D. The sequenced sample consisted of PBMCs. Here the CDR3 DNA reads TGCGCCAGCAGCCAAGATTACCAGAGGTCCTACGAGCAGTACTTC. Its translation: CASSQDYQRSYEQYF.